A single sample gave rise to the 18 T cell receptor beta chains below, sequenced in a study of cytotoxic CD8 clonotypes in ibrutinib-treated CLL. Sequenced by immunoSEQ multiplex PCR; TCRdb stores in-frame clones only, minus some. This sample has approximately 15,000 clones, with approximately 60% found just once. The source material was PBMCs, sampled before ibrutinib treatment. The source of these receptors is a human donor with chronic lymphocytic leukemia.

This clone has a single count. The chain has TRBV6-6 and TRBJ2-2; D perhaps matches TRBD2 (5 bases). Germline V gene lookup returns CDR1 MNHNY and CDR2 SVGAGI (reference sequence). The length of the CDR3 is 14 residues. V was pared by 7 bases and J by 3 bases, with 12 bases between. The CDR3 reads CASTTGWYTGELFF. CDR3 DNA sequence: TGTGCCAGCACTACGGGGTGGTACACCGGGGAGCTGTTTTTT.

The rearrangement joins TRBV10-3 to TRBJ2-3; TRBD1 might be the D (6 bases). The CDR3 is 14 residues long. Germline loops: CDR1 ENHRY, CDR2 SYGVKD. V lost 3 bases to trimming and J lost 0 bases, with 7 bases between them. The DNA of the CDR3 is TGTGCCATCAGTGAAGGGGGTAGCACAGATACGCAGTATTTT. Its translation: CAISEGGSTDTQYF.

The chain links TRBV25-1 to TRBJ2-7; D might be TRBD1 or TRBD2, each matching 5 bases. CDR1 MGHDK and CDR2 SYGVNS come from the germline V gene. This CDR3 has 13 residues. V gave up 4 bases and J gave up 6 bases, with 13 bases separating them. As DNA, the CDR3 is TGTGCCAGCAGTGGGGGACGGTCTCCCGAGCAGTACTTC. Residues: CASSGGRSPEQYF.

CDR3 amino acids: CASSWTGGGLGGELFF. In nucleotides, the CDR3 is TGTGCCAGCAGTTGGACGGGAGGGGGCCTGGGCGGGGAGCTGTTTTTT. The V gene is TRBV6-5, the J gene TRBJ2-2; D possibly corresponds to TRBD2 (8 bases). Deletions cut 4 bases from V and 7 bases from J, with 19 bases between. Germline V gene data show CDR1 as MNHEY and CDR2 as SVGAGI. CDR3 length equals 16 residues.

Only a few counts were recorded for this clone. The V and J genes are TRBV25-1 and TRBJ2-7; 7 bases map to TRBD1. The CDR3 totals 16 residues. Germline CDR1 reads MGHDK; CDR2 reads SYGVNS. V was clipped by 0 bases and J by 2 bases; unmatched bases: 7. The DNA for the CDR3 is TGTGCCAGCAGTGAATACGGGGAAACAGGGGCCTACGAGCAGTACGTC. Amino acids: CASSEYGETGAYEQYV.

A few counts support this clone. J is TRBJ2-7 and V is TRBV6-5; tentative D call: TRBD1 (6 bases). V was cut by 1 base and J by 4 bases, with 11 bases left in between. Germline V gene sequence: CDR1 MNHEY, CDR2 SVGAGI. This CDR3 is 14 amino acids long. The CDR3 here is CASSYYPGHYEQYV. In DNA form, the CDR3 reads TGTGCCAGCAGTTACTACCCGGGACATTACGAGCAGTACGTC.

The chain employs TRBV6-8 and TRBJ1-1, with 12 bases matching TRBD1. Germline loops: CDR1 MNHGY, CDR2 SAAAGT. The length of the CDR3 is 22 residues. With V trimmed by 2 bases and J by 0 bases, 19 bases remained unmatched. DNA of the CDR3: TGTGCCAGCAGTTACGCCCCGGGACAGGGGGCGGTGGGGGGTCTAATGAACACTGAAGCTTTCTTT. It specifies CASSYAPGQGAVGGLMNTEAFF.

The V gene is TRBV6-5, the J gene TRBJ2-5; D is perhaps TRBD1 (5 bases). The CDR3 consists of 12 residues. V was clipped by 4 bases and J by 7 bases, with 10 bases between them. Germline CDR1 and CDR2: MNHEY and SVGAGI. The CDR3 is CASSSTGGTQYF. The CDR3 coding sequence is TGTGCCAGCAGTTCAACAGGCGGGACCCAGTACTTC.

CDR3 sequence: CASSPDQGLLTF. Here the CDR3 DNA reads TGTGCCAGCAGCCCTGACCAGGGGTTACTCACCTTC. This chain uses TRBV7-8 with TRBJ1-2; a weak D match, TRBD1 (6 bases). This CDR3 spans 12 amino acids. The V end lost 5 bases, the J end lost 13 bases, and 17 bases lay between the germline ends. Germline-derived CDR1 and CDR2 are SGHVS and FQNEAQ.

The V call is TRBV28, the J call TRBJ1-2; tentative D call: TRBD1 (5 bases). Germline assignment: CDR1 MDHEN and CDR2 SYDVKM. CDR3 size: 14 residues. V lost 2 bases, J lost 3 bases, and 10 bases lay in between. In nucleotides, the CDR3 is TGTGCCAGCAGTTTAGCTTGGGGGGACTATGGCTACACCTTC. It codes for CASSLAWGDYGYTF.

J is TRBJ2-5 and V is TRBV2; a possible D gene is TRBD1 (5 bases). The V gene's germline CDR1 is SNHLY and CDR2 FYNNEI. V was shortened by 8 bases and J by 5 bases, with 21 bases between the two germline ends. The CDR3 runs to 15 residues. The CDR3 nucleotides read TGTGCCAGCCTAATACGAAGGGGCTCGTCGGAGACCCAGTACTTC. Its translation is CASLIRRGSSETQYF.

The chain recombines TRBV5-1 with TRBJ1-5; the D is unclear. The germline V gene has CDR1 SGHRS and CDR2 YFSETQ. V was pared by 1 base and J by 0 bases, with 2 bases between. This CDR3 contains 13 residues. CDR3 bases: TGCGCCAGCAGCTTGATTAGCAATCAGCCCCAGCATTTT. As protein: CASSLISNQPQHF. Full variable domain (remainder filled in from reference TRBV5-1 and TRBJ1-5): KAGVTQTPRYLIKTRGQQVTLSCSPISGHRSVSWYQQTPGQGLQFLFEYFSETQRNKGNFPGRFSGRQFSNSRSEMNVSTLELGDSALYLCASSLISNQPQHFGDGTRLSIL.

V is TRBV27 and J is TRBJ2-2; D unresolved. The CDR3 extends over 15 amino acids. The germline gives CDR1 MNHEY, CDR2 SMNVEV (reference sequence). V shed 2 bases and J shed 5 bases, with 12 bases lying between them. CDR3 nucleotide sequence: TGTGCCAGCAGTTTAAGCCCTTCCCAAACCGGGGAGCTGTTTTTT. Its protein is CASSLSPSQTGELFF.

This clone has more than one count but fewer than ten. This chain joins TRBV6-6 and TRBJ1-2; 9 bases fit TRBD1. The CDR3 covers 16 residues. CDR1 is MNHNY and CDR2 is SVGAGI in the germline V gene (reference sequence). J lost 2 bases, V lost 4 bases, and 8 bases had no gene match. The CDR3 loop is CASSFRPDRGNYGYTF. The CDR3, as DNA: TGTGCCAGCAGTTTCCGGCCTGACAGGGGGAACTATGGCTACACCTTC.

CDR3 sequence: CASSTTTGFANVLTF. The CDR3 DNA reads TGTGCCAGCAGTACGACGACGGGATTTGCCAACGTCCTGACTTTC. The V gene is TRBV6-5, the J gene TRBJ2-6; perhaps TRBD2 as D (5 bases). Trimming left V 5 bases short and J 7 bases short, with 15 bases between. The CDR3 spans 15 residues. Per germline, CDR1 MNHEY and CDR2 SVGAGI.

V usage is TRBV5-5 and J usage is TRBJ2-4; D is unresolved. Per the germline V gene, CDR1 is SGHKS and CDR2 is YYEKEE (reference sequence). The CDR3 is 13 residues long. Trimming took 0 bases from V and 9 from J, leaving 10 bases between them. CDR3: CASSLDGVSIQYF. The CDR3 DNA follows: TGTGCCAGCAGCTTGGATGGGGTGAGCATTCAGTACTTC. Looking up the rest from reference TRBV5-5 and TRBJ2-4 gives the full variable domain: DAGVTQSPTHLIKTRGQQVTLRCSPISGHKSVSWYQQVLGQGPQFIFQYYEKEERGRGNFPDRFSARQFPNYSSELNVNALLLGDSALYLCASSLDGVSIQYFGAGTRLSVL.

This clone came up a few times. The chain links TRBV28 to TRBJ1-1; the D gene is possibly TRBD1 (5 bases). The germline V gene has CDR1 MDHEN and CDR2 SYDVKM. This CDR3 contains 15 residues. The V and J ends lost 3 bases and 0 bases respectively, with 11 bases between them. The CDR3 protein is CASSLGGHLNTEAFF. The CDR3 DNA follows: TGTGCCAGCAGTTTGGGGGGTCATTTGAACACTGAAGCTTTCTTT. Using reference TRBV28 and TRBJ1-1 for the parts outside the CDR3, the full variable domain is DVKVTQSSRYLVKRTGEKVFLECVQDMDHENMFWYRQDPGLGLRLIYFSYDVKMKEKGDIPEGYSVSREKKERFSLILESASTNQTSMYLCASSLGGHLNTEAFFGQGTRLTVV.

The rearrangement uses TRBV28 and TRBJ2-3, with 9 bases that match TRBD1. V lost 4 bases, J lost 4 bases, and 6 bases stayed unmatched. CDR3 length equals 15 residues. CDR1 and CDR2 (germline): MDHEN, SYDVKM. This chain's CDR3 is CASSSGTGFSDTQYF. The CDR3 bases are TGTGCCAGCAGTTCCGGGACAGGGTTTTCAGATACGCAGTATTTT.